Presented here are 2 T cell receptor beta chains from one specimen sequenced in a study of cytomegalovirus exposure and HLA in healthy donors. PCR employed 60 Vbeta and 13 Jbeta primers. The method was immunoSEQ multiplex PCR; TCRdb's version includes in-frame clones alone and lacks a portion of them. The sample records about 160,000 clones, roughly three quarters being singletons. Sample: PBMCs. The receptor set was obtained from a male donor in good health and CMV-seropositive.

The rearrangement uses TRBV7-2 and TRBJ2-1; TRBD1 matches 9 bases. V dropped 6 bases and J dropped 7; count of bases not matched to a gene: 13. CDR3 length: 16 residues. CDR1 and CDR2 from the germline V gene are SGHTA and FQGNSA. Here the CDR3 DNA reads TGTGCCAGCAGACCTAAGAGGACAGGGGCGGGGAATGAGCAGTTCTTC. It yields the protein CASRPKRTGAGNEQFF.

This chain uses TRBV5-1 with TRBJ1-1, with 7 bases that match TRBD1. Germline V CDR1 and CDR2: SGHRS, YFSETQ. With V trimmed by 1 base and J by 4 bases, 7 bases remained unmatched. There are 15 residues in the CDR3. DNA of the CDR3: TGCGCCAGCAGCTTGATAGGGGGCGGAGGCACTGAAGCTTTCTTT. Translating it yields CASSLIGGGGTEAFF. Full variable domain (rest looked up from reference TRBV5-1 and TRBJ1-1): KAGVTQTPRYLIKTRGQQVTLSCSPISGHRSVSWYQQTPGQGLQFLFEYFSETQRNKGNFPGRFSGRQFSNSRSEMNVSTLELGDSALYLCASSLIGGGGTEAFFGQGTRLTVV.